This entry describes one TCR beta chain. CDR1 and CDR2 (germline): SGHTA, FQGTGA. V lost 0 bases and J lost 2, with 7 bases in between. This CDR3 region has 14 residues. The data stem from a study of blood T cell repertoires in COVID-19. Some clones are missing from TCRdb's copy, which holds only in-frame ones; the method was immunoSEQ multiplex PCR. Among 310,000 or so clones listed, around 86% were seen once. The sequencing input was peripheral blood. The clonotype comes from a man in his forties or fifties with active or convalescent COVID-19. V is TRBV7-3 and J is TRBJ1-2, with D unclear. The CDR3 region has the DNA TGTGCCAGCAGCTTAACTGCAGGCAACTATGGCTACACCTTC. This translates into CASSLTAGNYGYTF.